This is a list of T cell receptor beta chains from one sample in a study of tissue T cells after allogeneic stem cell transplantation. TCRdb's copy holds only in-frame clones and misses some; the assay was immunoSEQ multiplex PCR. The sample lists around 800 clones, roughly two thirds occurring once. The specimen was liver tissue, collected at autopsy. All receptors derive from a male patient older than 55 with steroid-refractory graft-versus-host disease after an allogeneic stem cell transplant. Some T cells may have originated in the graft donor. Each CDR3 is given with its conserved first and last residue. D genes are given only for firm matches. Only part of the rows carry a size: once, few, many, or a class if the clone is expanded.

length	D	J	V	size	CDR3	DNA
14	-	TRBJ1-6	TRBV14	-	CASGAGSYNSPLHF	TGTGCCAGCGGTGCAGGATCTTATAATTCACCCCTCCACTTT
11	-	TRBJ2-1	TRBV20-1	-	CSARDAREQFF	TGCAGTGCTAGGGATGCAAGGGAGCAGTTCTTC
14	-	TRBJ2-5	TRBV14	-	CASSPLGSGQTQYF	TGTGCCAGCAGCCCCCTGGGTAGCGGACAGACCCAGTACTTC
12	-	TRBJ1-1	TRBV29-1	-	CSTDGMNTEAFF	TGCAGCACGGACGGGATGAACACTGAAGCTTTCTTT
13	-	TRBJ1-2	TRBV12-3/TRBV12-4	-	CASSLSGVYGYTF	TGTGCCAGCAGTTTATCGGGGGTGTATGGCTACACCTTC
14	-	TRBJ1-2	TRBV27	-	CASSLNGANYGYTF	TGTGCCAGCAGTTTAAATGGGGCTAACTATGGCTACACCTTC
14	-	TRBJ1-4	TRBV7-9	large	CASSSFDGNEKLFF	TGTGCCAGCAGCTCCTTCGACGGGAATGAAAAACTGTTTTTT
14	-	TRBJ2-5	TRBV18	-	CASSPPGAQETQYF	TGTGCCAGCTCACCACCCGGGGCCCAAGAGACCCAGTACTTC
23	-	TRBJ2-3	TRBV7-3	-	CASSLRSSGVNPFTAYPTDTQYF	TGTGCCAGCAGCTTAAGGTCGTCGGGAGTTAATCCATTTACTGCGTATCCCACAGATACGCAGTATTTT
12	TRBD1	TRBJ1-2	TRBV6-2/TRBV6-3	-	CASSPGQGGYTF	TGTGCCAGCAGTCCCGGACAGGGAGGCTACACCTTC
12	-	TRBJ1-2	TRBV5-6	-	CASSLGDHGYTF	TGTGCCAGCAGCTTGGGGGATCATGGCTACACCTTC
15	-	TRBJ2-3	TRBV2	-	CASSEGTASTDTQYF	TGTGCCAGCAGTGAAGGGACAGCTAGCACAGATACGCAGTATTTT
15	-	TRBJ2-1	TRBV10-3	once	CAISDGARAYNEQFF	TGTGCCATCAGTGACGGGGCAAGGGCCTACAATGAGCAGTTCTTC
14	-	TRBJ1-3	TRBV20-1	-	CSASLGPAGNTIYF	TGCAGTGCTAGTCTGGGGCCCGCTGGAAACACCATATATTTT
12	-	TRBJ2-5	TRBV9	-	CASSISGETQYF	TGTGCCAGCAGCATTTCCGGGGAGACCCAGTACTTC
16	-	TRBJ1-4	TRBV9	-	CASSARVRGSNEKLFF	TGTGCCAGCAGCGCCCGAGTCAGGGGTTCTAATGAAAAACTGTTTTTT
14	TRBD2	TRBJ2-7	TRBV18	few	CASLPAGGGYEQYF	TGTGCCAGCTTACCTGCGGGAGGAGGGTACGAGCAGTACTTC
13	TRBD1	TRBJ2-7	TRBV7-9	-	CASSPEGALEQYF	TGTGCCAGCAGCCCTGAGGGGGCCCTCGAGCAGTACTTC
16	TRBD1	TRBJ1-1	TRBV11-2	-	CASSSRNQGGSTEAFF	TGTGCCAGCAGCTCCCGGAATCAGGGGGGAAGCACTGAAGCTTTCTTT
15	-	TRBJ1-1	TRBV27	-	CASSLGAGMNTEAFF	TGTGCCAGCAGTTTAGGGGCAGGGATGAACACTGAAGCTTTCTTT
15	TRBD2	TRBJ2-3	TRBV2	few	CASSPGTSSTDTQYF	TGTGCCAGCAGTCCCGGGACTAGTTCCACAGATACGCAGTATTTT
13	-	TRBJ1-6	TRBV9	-	CASSTGQISPLHF	TGTGCCAGCAGCACAGGACAGATATCACCCCTCCACTTT
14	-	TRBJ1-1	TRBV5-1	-	CASSRYEGALEAFF	TGCGCCAGCAGCCGTTATGAGGGTGCCCTGGAAGCTTTCTTT
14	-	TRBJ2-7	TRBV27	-	CASSVGAASYEQYF	TGTGCCAGCAGTGTAGGGGCGGCCTCCTACGAGCAGTACTTC
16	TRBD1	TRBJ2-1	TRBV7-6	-	CASSSGQGIGGGEQFF	TGTGCCAGCAGCTCGGGACAGGGGATCGGGGGGGGTGAGCAGTTCTTC
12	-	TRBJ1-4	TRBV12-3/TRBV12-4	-	CASSLPNKKLFF	TGTGCCAGCAGTTTACCCAACAAAAAACTGTTTTTT
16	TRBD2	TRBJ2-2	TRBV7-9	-	CASTGLASTNTGELFF	TGTGCCAGCACCGGACTAGCGTCTACGAACACCGGGGAGCTGTTTTTT
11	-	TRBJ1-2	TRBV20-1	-	CSAYLNYGYTF	TGCAGTGCTTATTTGAACTATGGCTACACCTTC
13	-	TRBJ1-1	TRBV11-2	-	CASSLRSGIEAFF	TGTGCCAGCAGCTTAAGGTCAGGAATAGAAGCTTTCTTT
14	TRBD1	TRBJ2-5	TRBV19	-	CASSGTGGSETQYF	TGTGCCAGTAGCGGGACAGGGGGATCGGAGACCCAGTACTTC
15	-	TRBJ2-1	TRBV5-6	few	CASSHPRKGYNEQFF	TGTGCCAGCAGCCACCCGCGCAAAGGATACAATGAGCAGTTCTTC
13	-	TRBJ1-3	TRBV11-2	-	CASSSGAKDTIYF	TGTGCCAGCAGCTCCGGGGCTAAGGACACCATATATTTT
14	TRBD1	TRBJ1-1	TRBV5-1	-	CASNLGTGVTEAFF	TGCGCCAGCAATCTTGGGACAGGGGTTACTGAAGCTTTCTTT
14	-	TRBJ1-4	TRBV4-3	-	CASSHTPGRGKLFF	TGCGCCAGCAGCCACACACCCGGCCGGGGAAAACTGTTTTTT
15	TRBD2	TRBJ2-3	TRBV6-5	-	CASSLAGGRADTQYF	TGTGCCAGCAGTCTAGCGGGGGGGCGGGCAGATACGCAGTATTTT
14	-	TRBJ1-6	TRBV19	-	CASTLGISNSPLHF	TGTGCCAGTACTTTAGGGATCAGTAATTCACCCCTCCACTTT
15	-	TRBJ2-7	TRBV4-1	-	CASSQDPGSTYEQYF	TGCGCCAGCAGCCAAGACCCAGGGAGCACCTACGAGCAGTACTTC
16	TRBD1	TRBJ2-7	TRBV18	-	CASSAGGGQALGEQYF	TGTGCCAGCTCAGCGGGTGGAGGACAGGCCCTCGGTGAGCAGTACTTC
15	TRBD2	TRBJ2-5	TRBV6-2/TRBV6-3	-	CASSARLAGGETQYF	TGTGCCAGCAGTGCCCGCCTAGCGGGGGGGGAGACCCAGTACTTC
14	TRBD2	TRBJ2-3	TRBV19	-	CASSGTTATDTQYF	TGTGCCAGTAGCGGGACTACGGCTACAGATACGCAGTATTTT
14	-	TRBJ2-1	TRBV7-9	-	CASNFGVAPNEQFF	TGTGCCAGCAACTTTGGAGTAGCCCCCAATGAGCAGTTCTTC
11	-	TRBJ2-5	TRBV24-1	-	CATSDGETQYF	TGTGCCACCAGTGATGGGGAGACCCAGTACTTC